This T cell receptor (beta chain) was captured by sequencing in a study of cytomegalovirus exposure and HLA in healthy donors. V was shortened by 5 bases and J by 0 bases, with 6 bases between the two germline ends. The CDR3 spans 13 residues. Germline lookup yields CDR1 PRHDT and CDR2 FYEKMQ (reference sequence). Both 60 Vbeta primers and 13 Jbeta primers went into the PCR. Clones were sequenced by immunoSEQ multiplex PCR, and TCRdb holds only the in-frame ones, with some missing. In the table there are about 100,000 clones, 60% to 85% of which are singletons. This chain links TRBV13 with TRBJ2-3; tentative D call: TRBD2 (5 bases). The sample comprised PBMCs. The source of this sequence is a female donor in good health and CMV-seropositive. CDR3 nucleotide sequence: TGTGCCAGCAGCCCGGGGAGCACAGATACGCAGTATTTT. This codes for CASSPGSTDTQYF. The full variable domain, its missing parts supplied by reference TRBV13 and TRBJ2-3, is AAGVIQSPRHLIKEKRETATLKCYPIPRHDTVYWYQQGPGQDPQFLISFYEKMQSDKGSIPDRFSAQQFSDYHSELNMSSLELGDSALYFCASSPGSTDTQYFGPGTRLTVL.